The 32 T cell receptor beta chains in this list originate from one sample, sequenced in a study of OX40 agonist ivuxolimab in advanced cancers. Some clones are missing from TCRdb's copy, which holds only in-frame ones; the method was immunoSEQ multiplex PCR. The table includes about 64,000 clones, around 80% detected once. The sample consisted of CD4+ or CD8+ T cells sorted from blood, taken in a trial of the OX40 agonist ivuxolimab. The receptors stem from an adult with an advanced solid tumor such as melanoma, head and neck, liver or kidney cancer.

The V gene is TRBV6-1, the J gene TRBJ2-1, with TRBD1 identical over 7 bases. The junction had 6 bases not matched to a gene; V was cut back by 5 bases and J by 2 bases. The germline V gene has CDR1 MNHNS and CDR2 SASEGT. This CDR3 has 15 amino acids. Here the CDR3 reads CASSWDSVAYNEQFF. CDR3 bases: TGTGCCAGCAGTTGGGACAGCGTAGCCTACAATGAGCAGTTCTTC.

The CDR3 region is CASSYRDRGSSEKLFF. The CDR3 DNA reads TGTGCCAGCAGTTACAGGGACAGGGGATCGTCTGAAAAACTGTTTTTT. The V call is TRBV6-5, the J call TRBJ1-4; 10 bases agree with TRBD1. Germline lookup yields CDR1 MNHEY and CDR2 SVGAGI. V lost 2 bases to trimming and J lost 7 bases; unmatched junction nucleotides: 7. This CDR3 has 16 amino acids.

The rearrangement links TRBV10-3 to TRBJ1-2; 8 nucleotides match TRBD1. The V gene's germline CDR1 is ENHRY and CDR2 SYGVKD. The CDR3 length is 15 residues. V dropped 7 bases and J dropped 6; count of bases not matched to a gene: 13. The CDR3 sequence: CAITTGQGRDNGYTF. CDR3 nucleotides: TGTGCCATCACTACCGGACAGGGAAGGGATAATGGCTACACCTTC.

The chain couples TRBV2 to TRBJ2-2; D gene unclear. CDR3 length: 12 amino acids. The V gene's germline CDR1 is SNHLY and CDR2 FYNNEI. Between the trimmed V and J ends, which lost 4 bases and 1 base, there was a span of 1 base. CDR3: CASSGNTGELFF. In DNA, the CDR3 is TGTGCCAGCAGTGGGAACACCGGGGAGCTGTTTTTT.

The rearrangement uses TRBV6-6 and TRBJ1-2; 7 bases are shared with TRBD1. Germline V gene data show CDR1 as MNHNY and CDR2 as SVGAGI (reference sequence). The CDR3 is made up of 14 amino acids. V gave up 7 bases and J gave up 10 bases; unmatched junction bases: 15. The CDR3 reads CASIKQLGDSLYTF. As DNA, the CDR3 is TGTGCCAGCATTAAACAACTGGGGGACAGCCTCTACACCTTC.

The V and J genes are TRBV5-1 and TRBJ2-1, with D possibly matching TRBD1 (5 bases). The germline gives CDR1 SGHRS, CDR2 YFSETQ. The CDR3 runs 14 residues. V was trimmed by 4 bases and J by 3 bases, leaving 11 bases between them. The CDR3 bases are TGCGCCAGCAGCCCAGGGTGGGGCTACAATGAGCAGTTCTTC. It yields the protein CASSPGWGYNEQFF.

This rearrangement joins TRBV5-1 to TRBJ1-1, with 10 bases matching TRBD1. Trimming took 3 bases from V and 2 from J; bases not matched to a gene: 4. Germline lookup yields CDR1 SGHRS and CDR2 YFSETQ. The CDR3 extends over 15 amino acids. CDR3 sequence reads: CASSYRDRGNTEAFF. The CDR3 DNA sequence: TGCGCCAGCAGCTACCGGGACAGGGGAAACACTGAAGCTTTCTTT.

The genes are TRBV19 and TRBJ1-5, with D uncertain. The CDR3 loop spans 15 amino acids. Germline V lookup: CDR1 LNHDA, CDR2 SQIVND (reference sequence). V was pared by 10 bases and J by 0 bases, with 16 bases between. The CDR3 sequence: CATKVIQDSNQPQHF. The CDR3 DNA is TGTGCCACCAAAGTGATTCAGGATAGCAATCAGCCCCAGCATTTT.

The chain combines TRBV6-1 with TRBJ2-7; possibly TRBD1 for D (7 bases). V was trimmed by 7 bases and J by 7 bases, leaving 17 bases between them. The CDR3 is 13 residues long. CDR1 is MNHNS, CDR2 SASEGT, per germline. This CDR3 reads CASKIKGAGEQYF. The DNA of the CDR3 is TGTGCCAGCAAAATTAAGGGGGCGGGAGAGCAGTACTTC.

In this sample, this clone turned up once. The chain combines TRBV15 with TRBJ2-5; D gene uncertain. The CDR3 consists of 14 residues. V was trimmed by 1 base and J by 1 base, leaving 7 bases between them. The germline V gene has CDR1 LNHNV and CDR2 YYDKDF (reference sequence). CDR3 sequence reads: CATSRGESQETQYF. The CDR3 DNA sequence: TGTGCCACCAGCAGAGGGGAATCCCAAGAGACCCAGTACTTC.

CDR3 amino acids: CASSPRLAGGPNEQFF. The CDR3 coding sequence is TGTGCCAGCAGCCCCCGACTAGCGGGGGGGCCGAATGAGCAGTTCTTC. The V call is TRBV9, the J call TRBJ2-1; 14 bases match TRBD2. Germline V gene lookup returns CDR1 SGDLS and CDR2 YYNGEE. J was trimmed by 7 bases and V by 4 bases; bases with no gene match: 7. The CDR3 length is 16 residues.

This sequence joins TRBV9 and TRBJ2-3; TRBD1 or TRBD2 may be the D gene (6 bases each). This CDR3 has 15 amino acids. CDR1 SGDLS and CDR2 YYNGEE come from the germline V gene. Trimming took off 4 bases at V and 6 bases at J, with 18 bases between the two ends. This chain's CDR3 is CASSPRWVGGDTQYF. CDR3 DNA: TGTGCCAGCAGCCCCCGGTGGGTAGGGGGGGATACGCAGTATTTT.

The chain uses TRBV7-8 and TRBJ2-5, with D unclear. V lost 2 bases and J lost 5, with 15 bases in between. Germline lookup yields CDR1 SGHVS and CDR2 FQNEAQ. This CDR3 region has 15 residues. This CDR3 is CASSLNLGSRETQYF. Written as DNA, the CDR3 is TGTGCCAGCAGCTTAAATTTAGGTTCCCGGGAGACCCAGTACTTC.

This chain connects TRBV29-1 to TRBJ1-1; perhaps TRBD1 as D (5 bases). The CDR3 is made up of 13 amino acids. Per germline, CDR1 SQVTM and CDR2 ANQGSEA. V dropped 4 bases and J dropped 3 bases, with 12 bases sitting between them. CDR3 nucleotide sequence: TGCAGCGTTGGGGCCGGGGCCGACACTGAAGCTTTCTTT. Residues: CSVGAGADTEAFF.

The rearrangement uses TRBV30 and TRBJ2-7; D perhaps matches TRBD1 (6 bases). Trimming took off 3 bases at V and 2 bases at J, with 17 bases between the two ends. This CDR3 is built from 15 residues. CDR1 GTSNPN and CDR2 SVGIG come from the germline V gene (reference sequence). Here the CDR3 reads CAWRAPGTYPYEQYF. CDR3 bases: TGTGCCTGGAGAGCCCCCGGGACATATCCCTACGAGCAGTACTTC.

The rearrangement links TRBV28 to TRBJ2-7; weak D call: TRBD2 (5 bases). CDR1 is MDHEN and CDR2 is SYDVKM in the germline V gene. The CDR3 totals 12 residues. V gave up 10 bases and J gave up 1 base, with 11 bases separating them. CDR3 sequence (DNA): TGTGCCACCTTAGGGAGTTCCTACGAGCAGTACTTC. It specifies CATLGSSYEQYF.

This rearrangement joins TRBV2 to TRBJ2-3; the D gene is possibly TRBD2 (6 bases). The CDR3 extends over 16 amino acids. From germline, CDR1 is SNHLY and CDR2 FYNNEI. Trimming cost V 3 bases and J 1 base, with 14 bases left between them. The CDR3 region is CASSDVLGGGTDTQYF. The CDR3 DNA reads TGTGCCAGCAGTGATGTTTTGGGGGGAGGCACAGATACGCAGTATTTT.

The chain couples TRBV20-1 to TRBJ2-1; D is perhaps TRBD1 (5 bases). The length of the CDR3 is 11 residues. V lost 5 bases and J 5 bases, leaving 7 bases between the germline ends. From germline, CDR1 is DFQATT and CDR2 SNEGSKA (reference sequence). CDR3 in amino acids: CSASDNNEQFF. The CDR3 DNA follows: TGCAGTGCTTCGGACAACAATGAGCAGTTCTTC.

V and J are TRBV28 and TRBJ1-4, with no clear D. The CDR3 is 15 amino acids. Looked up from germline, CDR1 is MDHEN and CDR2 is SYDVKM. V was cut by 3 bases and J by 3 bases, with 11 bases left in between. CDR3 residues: CASSLTGSSNEKLFF. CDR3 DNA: TGTGCCAGCAGTTTGACGGGGAGTTCTAATGAAAAACTGTTTTTT.

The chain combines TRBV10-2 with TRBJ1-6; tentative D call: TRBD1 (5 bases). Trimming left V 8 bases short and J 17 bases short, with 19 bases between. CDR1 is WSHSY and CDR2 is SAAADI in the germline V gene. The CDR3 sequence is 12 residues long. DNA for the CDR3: TGCGCCAGCCTTAGCCGTACGGGGCTTATCCACTTT. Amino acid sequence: CASLSRTGLIHF.

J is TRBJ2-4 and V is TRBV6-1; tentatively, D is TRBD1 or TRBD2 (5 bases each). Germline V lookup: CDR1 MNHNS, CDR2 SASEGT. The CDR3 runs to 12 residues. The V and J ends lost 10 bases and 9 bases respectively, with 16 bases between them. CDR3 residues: CATGAPGGIQYF. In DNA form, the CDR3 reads TGTGCCACCGGGGCCCCGGGCGGCATTCAGTACTTC.

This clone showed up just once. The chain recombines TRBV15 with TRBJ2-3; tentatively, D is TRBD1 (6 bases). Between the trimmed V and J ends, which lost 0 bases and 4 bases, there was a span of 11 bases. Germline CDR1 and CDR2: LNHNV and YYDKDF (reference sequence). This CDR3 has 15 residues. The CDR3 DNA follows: TGTGCCACCAGCAGAGATCGCCAGGGGTCAGATACGCAGTATTTT. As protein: CATSRDRQGSDTQYF.

DNA of the CDR3: TGTGCCAGTAGACGGACAGACTTCTCCTACGAGCAGTACTTC. As protein: CASRRTDFSYEQYF. The rearrangement uses TRBV19 and TRBJ2-7, with D tentatively TRBD1 (6 bases). The CDR3 has 14 amino acids. V lost 6 bases, J lost 0 bases, and 12 bases lay in between. From germline, CDR1 is LNHDA and CDR2 SQIVND (reference sequence).

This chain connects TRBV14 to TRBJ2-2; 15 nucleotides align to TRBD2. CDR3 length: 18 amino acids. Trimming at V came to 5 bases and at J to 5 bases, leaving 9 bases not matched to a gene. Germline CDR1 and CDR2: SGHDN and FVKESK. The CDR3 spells CASSLGLAGGRRTGELFF. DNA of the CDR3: TGTGCCAGCAGCTTAGGACTAGCGGGAGGGAGAAGGACCGGGGAGCTGTTTTTT.

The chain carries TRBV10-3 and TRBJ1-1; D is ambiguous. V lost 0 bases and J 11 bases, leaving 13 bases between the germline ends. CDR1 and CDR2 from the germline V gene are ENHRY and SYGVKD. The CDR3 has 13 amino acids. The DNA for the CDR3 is TGTGCCATCAGTGAGTCGACAAGGGAGTACGCTTTCTTT. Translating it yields CAISESTREYAFF.

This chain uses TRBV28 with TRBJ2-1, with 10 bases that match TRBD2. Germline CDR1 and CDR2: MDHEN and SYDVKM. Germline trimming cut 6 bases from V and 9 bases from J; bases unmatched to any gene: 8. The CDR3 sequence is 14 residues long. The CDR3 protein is CASRVSGGWGEQFF. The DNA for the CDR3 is TGTGCCAGCAGAGTTAGCGGGGGGTGGGGTGAGCAGTTCTTC.

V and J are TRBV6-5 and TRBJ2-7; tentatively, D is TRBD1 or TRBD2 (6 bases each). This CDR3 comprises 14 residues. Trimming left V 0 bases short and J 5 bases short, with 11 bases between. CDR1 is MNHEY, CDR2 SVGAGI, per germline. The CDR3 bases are TGTGCCAGCAGTTACTCACCCGGGGGCCACGAGCAGTACTTC. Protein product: CASSYSPGGHEQYF.

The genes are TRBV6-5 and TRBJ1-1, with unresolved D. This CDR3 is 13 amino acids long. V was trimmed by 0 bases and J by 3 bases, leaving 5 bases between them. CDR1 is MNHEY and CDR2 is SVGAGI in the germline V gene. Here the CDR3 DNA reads TGTGCCAGCAGTTACTCATCCCACACTGAAGCTTTCTTT. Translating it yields CASSYSSHTEAFF.

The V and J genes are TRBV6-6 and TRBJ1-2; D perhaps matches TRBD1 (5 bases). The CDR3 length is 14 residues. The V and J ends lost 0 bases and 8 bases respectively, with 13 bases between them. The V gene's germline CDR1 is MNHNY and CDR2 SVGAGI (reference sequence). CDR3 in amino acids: CASSYSGPQGGYTF. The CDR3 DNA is TGTGCCAGCAGTTACTCGGGACCTCAGGGCGGCTACACCTTC.

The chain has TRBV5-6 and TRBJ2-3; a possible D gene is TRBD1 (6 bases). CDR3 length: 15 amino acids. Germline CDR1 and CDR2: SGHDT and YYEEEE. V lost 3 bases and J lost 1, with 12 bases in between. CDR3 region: CASSYRQVRTDTQYF. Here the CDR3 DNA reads TGTGCCAGCAGCTACAGACAGGTTCGCACAGATACGCAGTATTTT.

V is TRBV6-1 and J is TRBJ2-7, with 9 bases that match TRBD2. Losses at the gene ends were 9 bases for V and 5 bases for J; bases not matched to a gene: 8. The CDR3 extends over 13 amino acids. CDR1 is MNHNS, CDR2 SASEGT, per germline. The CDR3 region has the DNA TGTGCCAGAGGAGCGGGAGGTTTCGACGAGCAGTACTTC. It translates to CARGAGGFDEQYF.

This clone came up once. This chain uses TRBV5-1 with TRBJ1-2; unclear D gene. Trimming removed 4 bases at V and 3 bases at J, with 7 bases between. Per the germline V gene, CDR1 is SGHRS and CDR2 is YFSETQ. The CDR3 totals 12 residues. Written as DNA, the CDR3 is TGCGCCAGCAGCCTGAATGACTATGGCTACACCTTC. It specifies CASSLNDYGYTF. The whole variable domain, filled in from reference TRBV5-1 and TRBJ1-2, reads KAGVTQTPRYLIKTRGQQVTLSCSPISGHRSVSWYQQTPGQGLQFLFEYFSETQRNKGNFPGRFSGRQFSNSRSEMNVSTLELGDSALYLCASSLNDYGYTFGSGTRLTVV.